These 29 T cell receptor beta chains were sequenced from one sample in a study of early T cells in non-severe SARS-CoV-2 infection. TCRdb reprocessed the 5' RACE reads with MiXCR, giving one entry per CDR3 protein. This table holds more than 20,000 distinct CDR3 sequences, almost 4.5% found once. Sequencing was done on a sample of whole blood. The receptor source for this set is an adult who was a healthcare worker with PCR-confirmed SARS-CoV-2 infection or an uninfected control (not recorded which).

The chain uses TRBV7-3 and TRBJ2-7; TRBD2 aligns across 16 bases. The trim removed 5 bases at V and 3 bases at J, leaving 13 bases unmatched. The CDR3 is 19 residues long. Germline values: CDR1 SGHTA, CDR2 FQGTGA. DNA for the CDR3: TGTGCCAGCAGCACTCCGGGACTAGCGGGGGGGCCTGACTACTACGAGCAGTACTTC. Translation: CASSTPGLAGGPDYYEQYF.

This clonotype was counted many times. V usage is TRBV20-1 and J usage is TRBJ2-7, with D unclear. This CDR3 region has 12 residues. Per the germline V gene, CDR1 is DFQATT and CDR2 is SNEGSKA (reference sequence). Trimming removed 3 bases from V and 4 bases from J, with 10 bases in between. CDR3: CSARSRPYEQYF. DNA for the CDR3: TGCAGTGCTAGGAGCCGGCCTTACGAGCAGTACTTC.

This clonotype was observed many times. V and J are TRBV27 and TRBJ2-3, with no clear D. V was pared by 3 bases and J by 2 bases, with 6 bases between. Germline CDR1 and CDR2: MNHEY and SMNVEV (reference sequence). The CDR3 runs to 13 residues. CDR3 DNA sequence: TGTGCCAGCAGTTTTGGGTCCACAGATACGCAGTATTTT. Its translation: CASSFGSTDTQYF.

This clonotype was seen at least ten times. V is TRBV11-3 and J is TRBJ2-2, with D hard to call. V was shortened by 3 bases and J by 6 bases, with 5 bases between the two germline ends. Germline values: CDR1 SGHNT, CDR2 YENEEA. The CDR3 runs 12 residues. CDR3 bases: TGTGCCAGCAGCTTTCAACCCGGGGAGCTGTTTTTT. Translation gives CASSFQPGELFF.

This clonotype was detected ten times or more. The chain combines TRBV7-9 with TRBJ2-6, with D unclear. This CDR3 is built from 15 residues. The V gene's germline CDR1 is SEHNR and CDR2 FQNEAQ (reference sequence). V was cut by 5 bases and J by 4 bases, with 12 bases left in between. CDR3 sequence reads: CASSNPESGANVLTF. As DNA, the CDR3 is TGTGCCAGCAGCAATCCGGAGTCCGGGGCCAACGTCCTGACTTTC.

There are many counts of this clonotype. The chain employs TRBV6-2 or TRBV6-3 and TRBJ1-2; possibly TRBD1 for D (5 bases). The CDR3 runs 13 residues. CDR1 is MNHEY and CDR2 is SVGEGT in the germline V gene. Trimming removed 0 bases from V and 7 bases from J, with 9 bases in between. CDR3 sequence reads: CASSYSGAFGYTF. For the CDR3, the DNA is TGTGCCAGCAGTTACTCAGGGGCCTTTGGCTACACCTTC.

The table lists this clonotype with many counts. The gene calls are TRBV12-3 or TRBV12-4 and TRBJ1-4; 7 bases align to TRBD1. The CDR3 spans 12 residues. The ends lost 5 bases at V and 8 bases at J; junction bases unmatched: 2. The DNA of the CDR3 is TGTGCCAGCAGTCCGGACAGGGAAAAACTGTTTTTT. Amino acids: CASSPDREKLFF.

This clonotype showed up many times. CDR3 nucleotide sequence: TGCAGTGCACTCCGACAGGGGGATAACTATGGCTACACCTTC. Translation gives CSALRQGDNYGYTF. The chain carries TRBV20-1 and TRBJ1-2, with 9 bases that match TRBD1. Germline values: CDR1 DFQATT, CDR2 SNEGSKA (reference sequence). V dropped 6 bases and J dropped 1; count of bases not matched to a gene: 6. CDR3 length: 14 residues.

In its sample, this clonotype was seen many times. The rearrangement uses TRBV14 and TRBJ2-7; 7 bases fit TRBD1. V shed 4 bases and J 3 bases; nucleotides not matched to a gene: 6. This CDR3 is 14 amino acids long. In germline, CDR1 is SGHDN, CDR2 FVKESK. This chain's CDR3 is CASSPARQGYEQYF. Written as DNA, the CDR3 is TGTGCCAGCAGCCCCGCGAGACAGGGCTACGAGCAGTACTTC.

This clonotype occurred many times. This rearrangement joins TRBV5-8 to TRBJ1-1; D not resolved. Germline lookup yields CDR1 SGHTS and CDR2 YDEGEE. CDR3 length: 12 amino acids. V shed 3 bases and J shed 7 bases, with 10 bases lying between them. CDR3 sequence (DNA): TGTGCCAGCAGCTCCAGGACCTATGAAGCTTTCTTT. Translated: CASSSRTYEAFF.

The chain's CDR3 is CASSLQGYGYTF. Here the CDR3 DNA reads TGTGCCAGCAGCTTACAGGGGTATGGCTACACCTTC. This chain connects TRBV5-4 to TRBJ1-2, with 7 bases matching TRBD1. This CDR3 comprises 12 residues. The V segment lost 2 bases and the J segment 5 bases; nucleotides outside the gene matches: 0. The V gene's germline CDR1 is SGHNT and CDR2 YYREEE (reference sequence).

This clonotype has just a few counts. The chain joins TRBV27 to TRBJ1-6; 9 bases line up with TRBD1. The junction had 1 base not matched to a gene; V was cut back by 6 bases and J by 10 bases. Per the germline V gene, CDR1 is MNHEY and CDR2 is SMNVEV (reference sequence). The CDR3 totals 12 residues. CDR3 DNA: TGTGCCAGCAGGGACAGGGGATCACCCCTCCACTTT. It translates to CASRDRGSPLHF.

This clonotype was counted many times. The rearrangement joins TRBV3-1 to TRBJ2-2, with a weak D call TRBD1 (6 bases). Germline V gene data show CDR1 as LGHDT and CDR2 as YNNKEL (reference sequence). Trimming removed 4 bases at V and 0 bases at J, with 12 bases between. The CDR3 is 16 amino acids. CDR3 nucleotides: TGTGCCAGCAGCCCTCGACAGGACTCGAACACCGGGGAGCTGTTTTTT. Protein: CASSPRQDSNTGELFF.

Many counts were recorded for this clonotype. The V gene is TRBV12-3 or TRBV12-4, the J gene TRBJ1-5; weak D call: TRBD1 (6 bases). The CDR3 contains 14 residues. V was pared by 2 bases and J by 6 bases, with 11 bases between. DNA of the CDR3: TGTGCCAGCAGTTTAACAGGGTGGGGTCAGCCCCAGCATTTT. Its protein product is CASSLTGWGQPQHF.

This clonotype was counted many times. The V call is TRBV20-1, the J call TRBJ1-6, with unresolved D. Deletions cut 0 bases from V and 0 bases from J, with 12 bases between. Germline assignment: CDR1 DFQATT and CDR2 SNEGSKA (reference sequence). The CDR3 consists of 17 residues. CDR3 sequence reads: CSARDEDRSSYNSPLHF. The CDR3 bases are TGCAGTGCTAGAGATGAAGACCGGAGCTCCTATAATTCACCCCTCCACTTT.

This clonotype has at least ten counts. The chain couples TRBV25-1 to TRBJ2-1, with 7 bases lining up with TRBD2. The CDR3 has 13 residues. The trim removed 1 base at V and 8 bases at J, leaving 2 bases unmatched. Germline V gene lookup returns CDR1 MGHDK and CDR2 SYGVNS. CDR3 nucleotides: TGTGCCAGCAGTGAATCGACTAGCTATGAGCAGTTCTTC. Residues: CASSESTSYEQFF.

Remarks on this clonotype: A much larger clone differs from this one at a single base, so this may be a read error. The CDR3 sequence: CASSRDRGTEAFF. As DNA, the CDR3 is TGTGCCAGCAGCAGGGACAGGGGCACTGAAGCTTTCTTT. V and J are TRBV6-1 and TRBJ1-1; 10 bases match TRBD1. J lost 4 bases, V lost 6 bases, and 2 bases had no gene match. The germline CDR1 and CDR2 sequences are MNHNS and SASEGT. The CDR3 extends over 13 amino acids.

This clonotype was detected a few times. The J gene is TRBJ2-1, the V gene TRBV20-1; D gene ambiguous. Trimming took 0 bases from V and 2 from J, leaving 8 bases between them. Germline-derived CDR1 and CDR2 are DFQATT and SNEGSKA (reference sequence). The CDR3 covers 14 residues. The CDR3 DNA sequence: TGCAGTGCTAGAGACGACGAAACCTACAATGAGCAGTTCTTC. Encoded protein: CSARDDETYNEQFF.

This clonotype was observed a handful of times. The chain carries TRBV14 and TRBJ2-7; the D is unclear. The CDR3 extends over 12 amino acids. The V end lost 1 base, the J end lost 3 bases, and 4 bases lay between the germline ends. Germline V CDR1 and CDR2: SGHDN, FVKESK. The CDR3 loop is CASSQARYEQYF. In nucleotides, the CDR3 is TGTGCCAGCAGCCAAGCTCGCTACGAGCAGTACTTC.

This chain connects TRBV5-1 to TRBJ2-2; D possibly corresponds to TRBD2 (5 bases). CDR3 length equals 15 residues. CDR1 SGHRS and CDR2 YFSETQ come from the germline V gene. Trimming took 2 bases from V and 3 from J, leaving 11 bases between them. Here the CDR3 DNA reads TGCGCCAGCAGCTTAGGAGGACCGGACACCGGGGAGCTGTTTTTT. Translating gives CASSLGGPDTGELFF.

This clonotype was counted many times. The rearrangement uses TRBV12-3 or TRBV12-4 and TRBJ1-2, with D unclear. The ends were cut back, 8 bases at V and 2 bases at J, with 18 bases in the middle. The CDR3 is 15 residues long. The CDR3 loop reads CASRFQAGSNYGYTF. The CDR3 DNA reads TGTGCCAGCCGGTTCCAGGCGGGGTCCAACTATGGCTACACCTTC.

This clonotype was detected many times. The limits of the CDR3 on the DNA are not certain, so only TCRdb's listed CDR3 is given. The chain employs TRBV28 and TRBJ2-3; TRBD2 is the table's D call and was not checked against the DNA. Germline V gives CDR1 MDHEN, CDR2 SYDVKM. Including both end residues, the CDR3 is 13 amino acids long. The CDR3 protein is CASSFGSGNTRYF.

The chain is built from TRBV29-1 and TRBJ2-3, with D unclear. The CDR3 runs to 12 residues. Per germline, CDR1 SQVTM and CDR2 ANQGSEA. Trimming took off 5 bases at V and 2 bases at J, with 8 bases between the two ends. CDR3 region: CSVPTTTDTQYF. The CDR3 nucleotides are TGCAGCGTTCCGACAACCACAGATACGCAGTATTTT.

The table lists this clonotype with many counts. The chain is built from TRBV5-1 and TRBJ2-3; 8 bases agree with TRBD2. This CDR3 spans 15 amino acids. V lost 0 bases and J lost 2; bases outside the gene matches: 2. Looked up from germline, CDR1 is SGHRS and CDR2 is YFSETQ. The chain's CDR3 is CASSLERGPTDTQYF. The CDR3 nucleotides are TGCGCCAGCAGCTTGGAGCGGGGGCCCACAGATACGCAGTATTTT. The full variable domain, with the rest looked up from reference TRBV5-1 and TRBJ2-3, is KAGVTQTPRYLIKTRGQQVTLSCSPISGHRSVSWYQQTPGQGLQFLFEYFSETQRNKGNFPGRFSGRQFSNSRSEMNVSTLELGDSALYLCASSLERGPTDTQYFGPGTRLTVL.

This clonotype was detected ten times or more. CDR3 bases: TGCAGCGTTGAACCGGCAGCCCAAGAGACCCAGTACTTC. Its protein is CSVEPAAQETQYF. This chain connects TRBV29-1 to TRBJ2-5; D is unresolved. The germline V and J ends were trimmed by 2 bases and 1 base, with 8 bases remaining between them. CDR3 length: 13 amino acids. CDR1 is SQVTM and CDR2 is ANQGSEA in the germline V gene.

This clonotype was found many times. V usage is TRBV6-6 and J usage is TRBJ1-6; TRBD1 aligns across 11 bases. Trimming cost V 6 bases and J 4 bases; bases outside gene matches: 8. Germline values: CDR1 MNHNY, CDR2 SVGAGI (reference sequence). This CDR3 has 17 amino acids. CDR3 amino acids: CASRPGQGGNYNSPLHF. The CDR3 bases are TGTGCCAGCAGACCGGGACAGGGGGGCAATTATAATTCACCCCTCCACTTT.

This clonotype showed up many times. V and J are TRBV20-1 and TRBJ1-2; no definite D call. The length of the CDR3 is 13 residues. CDR1 is DFQATT and CDR2 is SNEGSKA in the germline V gene (reference sequence). The V end was cut by 1 base, the J end by 4 bases, with 10 bases between. CDR3 in amino acids: CSARGAAAYGYTF. Here the CDR3 DNA reads TGCAGTGCTAGAGGGGCGGCAGCCTATGGCTACACCTTC.

This clonotype came up many times. This sequence joins TRBV6-2 or TRBV6-3 and TRBJ1-1; TRBD1 matches 10 bases. The CDR3 consists of 16 residues. With V trimmed by 6 bases and J by 0 bases, 7 bases remained unmatched. From germline, CDR1 is MNHEY and CDR2 SVGEGT. The CDR3 sequence: CASSWDRGNMNTEAFF. The CDR3 region has the DNA TGTGCCAGCAGCTGGGACAGGGGAAACATGAACACTGAAGCTTTCTTT.

This clonotype was detected only a few times. CDR3 coding DNA: TGTGCCAGCAGCCGACAGGGGCTAGCCAAAAACATTCAGTACTTC. Encoded protein: CASSRQGLAKNIQYF. This sequence joins TRBV7-9 and TRBJ2-4, with TRBD1 matching 8 bases. Germline V lookup: CDR1 SEHNR, CDR2 FQNEAQ (reference sequence). With 5 bases clipped from V and 0 bases from J, the junction kept 3 bases outside the gene matches. The CDR3 has 15 amino acids.